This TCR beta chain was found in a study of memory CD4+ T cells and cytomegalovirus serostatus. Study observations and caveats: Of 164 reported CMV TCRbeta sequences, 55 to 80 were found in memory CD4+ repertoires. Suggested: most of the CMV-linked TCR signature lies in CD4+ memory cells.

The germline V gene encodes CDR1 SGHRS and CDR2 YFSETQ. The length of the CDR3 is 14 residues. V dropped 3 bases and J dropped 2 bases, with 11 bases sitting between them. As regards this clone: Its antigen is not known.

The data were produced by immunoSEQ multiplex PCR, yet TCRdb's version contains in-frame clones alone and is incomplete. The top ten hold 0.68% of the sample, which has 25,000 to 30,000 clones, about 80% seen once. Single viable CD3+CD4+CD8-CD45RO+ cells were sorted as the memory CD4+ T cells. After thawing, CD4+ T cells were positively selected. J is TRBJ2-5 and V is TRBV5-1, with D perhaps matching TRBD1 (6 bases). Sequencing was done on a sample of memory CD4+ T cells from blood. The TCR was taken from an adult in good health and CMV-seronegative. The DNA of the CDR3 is TGCGCCAGCAGCTCCTCAACAGGGCAAGAGACCCAGTACTTC. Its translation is CASSSSTGQETQYF. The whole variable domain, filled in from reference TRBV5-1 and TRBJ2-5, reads KAGVTQTPRYLIKTRGQQVTLSCSPISGHRSVSWYQQTPGQGLQFLFEYFSETQRNKGNFPGRFSGRQFSNSRSEMNVSTLELGDSALYLCASSSSTGQETQYFGPGTRLLVL.